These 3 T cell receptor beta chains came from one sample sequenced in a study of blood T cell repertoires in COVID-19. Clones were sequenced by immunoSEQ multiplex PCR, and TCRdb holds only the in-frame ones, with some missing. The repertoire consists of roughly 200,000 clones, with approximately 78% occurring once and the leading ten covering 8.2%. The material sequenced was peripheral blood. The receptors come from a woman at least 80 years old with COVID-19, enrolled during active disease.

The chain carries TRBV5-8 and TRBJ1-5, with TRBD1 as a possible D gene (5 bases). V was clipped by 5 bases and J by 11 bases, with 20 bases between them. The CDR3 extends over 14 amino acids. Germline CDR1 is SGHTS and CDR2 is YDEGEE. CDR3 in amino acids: CASSLGVPQRTQHF. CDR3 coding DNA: TGTGCCAGCAGTCTAGGGGTGCCCCAAAGGACCCAGCATTTT. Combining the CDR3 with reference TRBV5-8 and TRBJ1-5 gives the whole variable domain EAGVTQSPTHLIKTRGQQATLRCSPISGHTSVYWYQQALGLGLQFLLWYDEGEERNRGNFPPRFSGRQFPNYSSELNVNALELEDSALYLCASSLGVPQRTQHFGDGTRLSIL.

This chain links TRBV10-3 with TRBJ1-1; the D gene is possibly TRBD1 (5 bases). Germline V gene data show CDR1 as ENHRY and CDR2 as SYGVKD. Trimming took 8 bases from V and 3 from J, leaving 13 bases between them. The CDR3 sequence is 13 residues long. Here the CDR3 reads CAIRPGKDTEAFF. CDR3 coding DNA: TGTGCCATCCGGCCAGGGAAGGACACTGAAGCTTTCTTT.

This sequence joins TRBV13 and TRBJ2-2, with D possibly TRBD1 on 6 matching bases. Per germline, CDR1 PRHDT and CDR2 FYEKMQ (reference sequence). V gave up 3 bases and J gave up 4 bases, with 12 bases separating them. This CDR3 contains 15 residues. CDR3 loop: CASSFRGPLTGELFF. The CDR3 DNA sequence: TGTGCCAGCAGCTTCAGGGGCCCCCTCACCGGGGAGCTGTTTTTT.